This T cell receptor (beta chain) was profiled in a study of control samples from healthy donors and cancer patients. The CDR3 spans 13 residues. Unmatched junction bases numbered 0, after V lost 2 bases and J lost 4 bases. Looked up from germline, CDR1 is MNHNY and CDR2 is SVGAGI (reference sequence). Generated by immunoSEQ multiplex PCR, the TCRdb table keeps only in-frame clones and is missing some. The repertoire includes 100,000 to 150,000 clones, approximately 92% of them detected once, and around 0.52% sits in the top ten. Sample: PBMCs. V gene TRBV6-6 combines with J gene TRBJ1-2; 8 nucleotides match TRBD1. This clonotype was obtained from an elderly man with head and neck cancer. Written as DNA, the CDR3 is TGTGCCAGCAGTTACACAGGGGGCTATGGCTACACCTTC. This codes for CASSYTGGYGYTF.